This T cell receptor (beta chain) was captured by sequencing in a study of shared clonotypes between healthy human individuals. As for the study in general: Three plates each covered CD4 naive and memory; CD8 naive two, CD8 memory one. Whole-study results and caveats: On the whole, naive subsets had larger estimated richness than memory subsets had.

Replicate PCRs for sorted subsets used roughly 200 ng DNA; this equaled some 30,000 T cell genomes. TCRdb keeps only in-frame clones here, not all; method: immunoSEQ multiplex PCR. The sample holds 2 million to 2.5 million clones, approximately 93% seen once. Comment on this clone: The antigen remains undetermined.

The donors, all of them Caucasian adults, lived in Nashville, Tennessee. The receptor was derived from a man aged 18 to 29 in good health. Some clones in this sample may be carry-over from other donors' samples. The sample comprised naive CD4+ T cells from PBMCs. Subset described: CD45RA+ positively selected.

This CDR3 reads CASSRDRAITDTQYF. CDR3 DNA: TGTGCCAGCAGTCGGGACAGGGCCATTACAGATACGCAGTATTTT. The J gene is TRBJ2-3, the V gene TRBV28, with 9 bases lining up with TRBD1. With 5 bases clipped from V and 3 bases from J, the junction kept 6 bases outside the gene matches. Germline-derived CDR1 and CDR2 are MDHEN and SYDVKM. The CDR3 extends over 15 amino acids.